This is a list of T cell receptor beta chains from one sample in a study of T cells in Graves' hyperthyroidism and ophthalmopathy. One entry per CDR3 protein results from TCRdb running MiXCR on the multiplex PCR reads. The sample includes 500,000 to 600,000 distinct CDR3 sequences, roughly a sixth of them seen just once. Sequencing was performed on blood. Receptors were obtained from a woman between 18 and 29 years old with Graves' hyperthyroidism. The conserved cysteine and the conserved F or W are not part of the CDR3 here. Size is stated for part of the rows, as once, few or many counts, or as a class when the clone is expanded.

clone_size v_call cdr3_aa
many TRBV18 ASSPLRGSMNTEAF
many TRBV2 ASRLRAGVQPQH
NA TRBV4-1 ASSQDWRQRSDQPQH
NA TRBV28 ASSIRTSGTNEQF
few TRBV3-1 ASSRWGQGARETQY
NA TRBV11-2 ASSSSGGILTGYT
many TRBV20-1 STRGGQGFFYEQY
NA TRBV10-2 ASSDAGTGNYGYT
few TRBV29-1 SLAGGGQQF
many TRBV12-3/TRBV12-4 ASSPDFGELF
few TRBV20-1 SAPRAGGPLPSTDTQY
NA TRBV6-2/TRBV6-3 ASSRVENYGYT